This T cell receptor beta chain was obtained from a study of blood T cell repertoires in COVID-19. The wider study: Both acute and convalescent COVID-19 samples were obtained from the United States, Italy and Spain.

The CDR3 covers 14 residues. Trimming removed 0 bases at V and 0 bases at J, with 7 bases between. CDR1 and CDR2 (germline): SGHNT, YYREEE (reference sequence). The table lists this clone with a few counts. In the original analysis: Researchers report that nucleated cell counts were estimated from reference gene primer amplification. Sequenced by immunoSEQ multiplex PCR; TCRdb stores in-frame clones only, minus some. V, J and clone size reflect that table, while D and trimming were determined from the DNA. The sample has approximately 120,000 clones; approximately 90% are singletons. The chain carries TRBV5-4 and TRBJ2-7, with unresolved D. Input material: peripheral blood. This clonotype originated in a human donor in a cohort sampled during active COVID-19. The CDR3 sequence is CASSLGQDSYEQYF. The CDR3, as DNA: TGTGCCAGCAGCTTGGGGCAAGACTCCTACGAGCAGTACTTC.